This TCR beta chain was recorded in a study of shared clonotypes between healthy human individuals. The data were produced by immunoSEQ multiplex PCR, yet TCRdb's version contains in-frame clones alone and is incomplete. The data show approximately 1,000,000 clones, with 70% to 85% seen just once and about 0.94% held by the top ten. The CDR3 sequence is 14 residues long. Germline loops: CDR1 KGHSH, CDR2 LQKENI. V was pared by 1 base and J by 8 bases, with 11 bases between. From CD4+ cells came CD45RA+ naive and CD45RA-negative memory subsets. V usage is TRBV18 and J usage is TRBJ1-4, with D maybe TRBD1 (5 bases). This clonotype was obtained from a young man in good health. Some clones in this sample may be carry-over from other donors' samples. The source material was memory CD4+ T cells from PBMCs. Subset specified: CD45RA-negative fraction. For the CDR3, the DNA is TGTGCCAGCTCACCACAGGGGCTCGGAGAAAAACTGTTTTTT. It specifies CASSPQGLGEKLFF.